The next 10 T cell receptor beta chains were all read from a single sample in a study of human T cells and chemical hapten exposure. MiXCR, applied by TCRdb to the RACE reads, yields one record per CDR3 protein. The data contain about 380,000 distinct CDR3 sequences, more than 5% of them seen just once; the ten biggest clones take up about 5%. Time point described: patch test 2, 6 weeks after DPC sensitization. The treatment here: therapeutic diphenylcyclopropenone sensitization with weekly scalp DPC. Sequenced here: whole blood, sampled in connection with sensitization to the hapten diphenylcyclopropenone (DPC). The receptors shown here come from a young woman with alopecia areata. Some clones in this sample may be carry-over from other donors' samples.

This clonotype was recorded many times. V gene TRBV6-2 or TRBV6-3 combines with J gene TRBJ1-5, with D possibly TRBD1 on 5 matching bases. Trimming stripped 11 bases from V and 6 bases from J, with 17 bases between. This CDR3 is built from 13 residues. Germline V gene data show CDR1 as MNHEY and CDR2 as SVGEGT. This CDR3 is CASLGQGFQPQHF. CDR3 nucleotides: TGTGCCTCCTTAGGCCAGGGATTTCAGCCCCAGCATTTT.

This clonotype was observed a handful of times. This chain links TRBV23-1 with TRBJ2-1, with 9 bases fitting TRBD2. TRBV23-1 is annotated as an ORF whose role is uncertain. V shed 4 bases, J shed 3 bases, and the junction held 16 bases outside the gene matches. The CDR3 is made up of 19 amino acids. The CDR3 nucleotides are TGCGCCAGCAGTCCCGGCTTGAGCGGGGGGACCGGAAACTACAATGAGCAGTTCTTC. Translating it yields CASSPGLSGGTGNYNEQFF.

The rearrangement uses TRBV6-1 and TRBJ1-4; 7 positions agree with TRBD1. Germline V lookup: CDR1 MNHNS, CDR2 SASEGT. The length of the CDR3 is 15 residues. With 2 bases clipped from V and 4 bases from J, the junction kept 4 bases outside the gene matches. CDR3 residues: CASSEMGQLNEKLFF. CDR3 nucleotides: TGTGCCAGCAGTGAAATGGGACAGCTTAATGAAAAACTGTTTTTT.

This clonotype was observed many times. This chain links TRBV28 with TRBJ1-2; 8 bases match TRBD1. CDR3 size: 15 residues. J lost 2 bases, V lost 5 bases, and 7 bases had no gene match. Germline V lookup: CDR1 MDHEN, CDR2 SYDVKM. The CDR3 region has the DNA TGTGCCAGCAGTCCCGGGGACAGGCGCAACTATGGCTACACCTTC. This sequence encodes CASSPGDRRNYGYTF.

This clonotype was seen ten or more times. The CDR3, as DNA: TGTGCCATCAAAGCCACAGCCCCCGGCGGCACTGAAGCTTTCTTT. This codes for CAIKATAPGGTEAFF. The V gene is TRBV6-1, the J gene TRBJ1-1; D remains unclear. The germline V and J ends were trimmed by 10 bases and 4 bases, with 22 bases remaining between them. Germline V gives CDR1 MNHNS, CDR2 SASEGT. This CDR3 is 15 amino acids long.

The chain links TRBV2 to TRBJ2-3; 8 bases are shared with TRBD1. Germline V gives CDR1 SNHLY, CDR2 FYNNEI. The CDR3 is 13 residues long. The ends lost 6 bases at V and 3 bases at J; junction bases unmatched: 2. The CDR3 nucleotides are TGTGCCAGCAGGCGGACAGGGACAGATACGCAGTATTTT. It translates to CASRRTGTDTQYF.

This clonotype has just a few counts. The DNA for the CDR3 is TGCAGTGCTAGACGGGGGAATGAAAAACTGTTTTTT. Translating gives CSARRGNEKLFF. This chain joins TRBV20-1 and TRBJ1-4; possibly TRBD1 for D (5 bases). The CDR3 loop spans 12 amino acids. The V end was cut by 2 bases, the J end by 5 bases, with 6 bases between. Germline CDR1 reads DFQATT; CDR2 reads SNEGSKA (reference sequence).

This clonotype was detected many times. The chain employs TRBV20-1 and TRBJ1-5; 7 bases align to TRBD1. Unmatched junction bases numbered 10, after V lost 6 bases and J lost 2 bases. Germline-derived CDR1 and CDR2 are DFQATT and SNEGSKA (reference sequence). This CDR3 is 15 amino acids long. CDR3 residues: CSASPWDSRNQPQHF. The CDR3 DNA reads TGCAGTGCGAGTCCTTGGGACAGCCGCAATCAGCCCCAGCATTTT.

This clonotype was counted only a few times. V gene TRBV2 combines with J gene TRBJ1-1; the D is unclear. This CDR3 region has 14 residues. CDR1 SNHLY and CDR2 FYNNEI come from the germline V gene. V was shortened by 7 bases and J by 0 bases, with 12 bases between the two germline ends. CDR3 residues: CASKADYMNTEAFF. For the CDR3, the DNA is TGTGCCAGCAAGGCAGACTATATGAACACTGAAGCTTTCTTT.

This clonotype has a count of ten or more. The chain links TRBV7-2 to TRBJ1-1; D is uncertain. CDR1 SGHTA and CDR2 FQGNSA come from the germline V gene. V lost 0 bases and J 1 base, leaving 6 bases between the germline ends. The CDR3 has 14 residues. As DNA, the CDR3 is TGTGCCAGCAGCTTAGCGTTCGAGAACACTGAAGCTTTCTTT. This encodes CASSLAFENTEAFF.